Presented here are 5 T cell receptor beta chains from one specimen sequenced in a study of T cells in Graves' hyperthyroidism and ophthalmopathy. Researchers took RNA transcripts and amplified the TCR beta CDR3 regions from them. In the first-round RT-PCR of the TCR CDR3, the HTBI primer set was used. TCRdb used MiXCR to reprocess the multiplex PCR reads, holding one entry per CDR3 protein. The sample has 500,000 to 550,000 distinct CDR3 sequences, under 25% seen once; the top ten hold 26%. Sequencing was carried out using blood. These receptors were obtained from a man younger than 35 with Graves' hyperthyroidism.

This clonotype was seen ten or more times. The gene calls are TRBV2 and TRBJ1-5; no clear D. The length of the CDR3 is 15 residues. Trimming removed 4 bases from V and 0 bases from J, with 10 bases in between. Germline lookup yields CDR1 SNHLY and CDR2 FYNNEI. The CDR3 is CASSGSQYSNQPQHF. CDR3 DNA: TGTGCCAGCAGTGGCAGCCAGTATAGCAATCAGCCCCAGCATTTT.

This clonotype was recorded at least ten times. V and J are TRBV27 and TRBJ2-2; TRBD2 is a possible D gene (6 bases). Germline values: CDR1 MNHEY, CDR2 SMNVEV (reference sequence). CDR3 length equals 16 residues. V gave up 5 bases and J gave up 4 bases, with 17 bases separating them. The CDR3 is CASSPRGGTATGELFF. DNA of the CDR3: TGTGCCAGCAGTCCCCGTGGCGGGACTGCCACCGGGGAGCTGTTTTTT.

This clonotype was seen just once. A junction boundary mismatches the germline segment, possibly from a read error. The DNA of the CDR3 is TGTTCCAGCAGGCCGGACGTATCCTATGGCTACACCTTC. It encodes CSSRPDVSYGYTF. J is TRBJ1-2 and V is TRBV25-1; the D is unclear. The CDR3 sequence is 13 residues long. From germline, CDR1 is MGHDK and CDR2 SYGVNS.

This clonotype was observed at least ten times. This chain joins TRBV7-9 and TRBJ1-2; TRBD1 is a possible D gene (5 bases). V shed 5 bases and J shed 7 bases, with 20 bases lying between them. Per germline, CDR1 SEHNR and CDR2 FQNEAQ (reference sequence). This CDR3 is 15 amino acids long. The CDR3 spells CASSPNAGSGFGYTF. CDR3 sequence (DNA): TGTGCCAGCAGCCCCAATGCAGGGTCGGGCTTTGGCTACACCTTC.

This clonotype was seen at least ten times. The chain couples TRBV2 to TRBJ2-7, with D possibly TRBD1 on 6 matching bases. The CDR3 consists of 14 residues. Looked up from germline, CDR1 is SNHLY and CDR2 is FYNNEI. The ends were cut back, 6 bases at V and 2 bases at J, with 14 bases in the middle. CDR3 in DNA: TGTGCCAGCAGGATCGGACAGCCGACCTACGAGCAGTACTTC. Protein product: CASRIGQPTYEQYF.